This TCR beta chain appears in the sequencing data of a study of blood T cell repertoires in COVID-19. Looking at the study overall: Material from acute and convalescent COVID-19 was sourced from the United States, Italy and Spain. T cells, B-cell-depleted T cells, or PBMCs supplied cDNA or gDNA.

Authors' data handling: Researchers report that nucleated cell counts were estimated from reference gene primer amplification. Profiled with immunoSEQ multiplex PCR; TCRdb holds only in-frame clones, not every one. The V and J calls and clone size come from that table; D and trimming were worked out from the DNA. The sample includes a few hundred thousand clones, around 84% seen only once; the top ten take approximately 7%. The V gene lost 5 bases and the J gene lost 2 bases, with 13 bases spanning the gap. The CDR3 totals 14 residues. From germline, CDR1 is SGHKS and CDR2 YYEKEE (reference sequence).

Sequenced sample: peripheral blood. The chain combines TRBV5-5 with TRBJ2-5, with D perhaps matching TRBD2 (6 bases). The TCR comes from a woman between 70 and 85 years old with active or convalescent COVID-19. CDR3 in DNA: TGTGCCAGCAGTCCGGGGGACCTACAAGAGACCCAGTACTTC. Protein sequence: CASSPGDLQETQYF. Variable domain in full (rest from reference TRBV5-5 and TRBJ2-5): DAGVTQSPTHLIKTRGQQVTLRCSPISGHKSVSWYQQVLGQGPQFIFQYYEKEERGRGNFPDRFSARQFPNYSSELNVNALLLGDSALYLCASSPGDLQETQYFGPGTRLLVL.